Presented here are 30 T cell receptor beta chains from one specimen sequenced in a study of shared clonotypes between healthy human individuals. Generated by immunoSEQ multiplex PCR, the TCRdb table keeps only in-frame clones and is missing some. The sample holds about 2.4 million clones, approximately 94% seen once. The sample comprised naive CD4+ T cells sorted from blood. Subset specified: CD45RA+ positively selected. The receptor source for this set is a man between 18 and 35 years old in good health.

In this sample, this clone turned up a few times. The chain combines TRBV4-1 with TRBJ2-4; no definite D call. The CDR3 extends over 16 amino acids. V shed 1 base and J shed 5 bases, with 15 bases lying between them. The germline V gene has CDR1 MGHRA and CDR2 YSYEKL. CDR3 sequence: CASSQGPQGYQNIQYF. The CDR3 DNA follows: TGCGCCAGCAGCCAAGGGCCCCAAGGGTACCAAAACATTCAGTACTTC.

The gene calls are TRBV11-2 and TRBJ1-5, with unresolved D. V gave up 6 bases and J gave up 5 bases, with 20 bases separating them. The CDR3 extends over 16 amino acids. CDR1 is SGHAT and CDR2 is FQNNGV in the germline V gene. CDR3 sequence: CASSGVGAWSDQPQHF. In DNA form, the CDR3 reads TGTGCCAGCAGTGGGGTTGGCGCGTGGTCCGATCAGCCCCAGCATTTT.

The rearrangement links TRBV7-2 to TRBJ2-7, with D perhaps TRBD2 (7 bases). CDR3 length: 15 amino acids. Germline CDR1 reads SGHTA; CDR2 reads FQGNSA. Trimming stripped 7 bases from V and 2 bases from J, with 18 bases between. CDR3 nucleotides: TGTGCCAGCAACATAGGGGGGGGCCTCCCCTACGAGCAGTACTTC. This codes for CASNIGGGLPYEQYF.

This chain joins TRBV5-1 and TRBJ2-3; maybe TRBD2 (6 bases). The CDR3 covers 12 residues. The germline gives CDR1 SGHRS, CDR2 YFSETQ. With 5 bases removed from V and 15 bases from J, the gap between germline ends came to 19 bases. The CDR3 DNA sequence: TGCGCCAGCAGGACCGAACCGGGACTTCGTTATTTT. It codes for CASRTEPGLRYF.

This chain connects TRBV6-9 to TRBJ2-6; no clear D gene. The CDR3 has 17 residues. Per germline, CDR1 MNHGY and CDR2 SVAAGI. V was clipped by 5 bases and J by 5 bases, with 19 bases between them. The CDR3 loop is CASSLAGRQSRANVLTF. The CDR3 DNA reads as TGTGCCAGCAGTCTGGCTGGACGACAAAGTCGGGCCAACGTCCTGACTTTC.

This clone appeared a single time. The chain has TRBV4-1 and TRBJ2-2; 12 positions agree with TRBD1. V gave up 4 bases and J gave up 8 bases; unmatched junction bases: 5. CDR1 MGHRA and CDR2 YSYEKL come from the germline V gene. CDR3 length: 15 amino acids. The CDR3, as DNA: TGCGCCAGCAGCCTGGGGACAGGGGGCAGGGGGGAGCTGTTTTTT. Translated, it gives CASSLGTGGRGELFF.

The V and J genes are TRBV6-1 and TRBJ1-2; no clear D. Germline V gene data show CDR1 as MNHNS and CDR2 as SASEGT. Trimming took 5 bases from V and 7 from J, leaving 14 bases between them. CDR3 size: 13 residues. The CDR3 region has the DNA TGTGCCAGCAGTATTGCGGAGTACCTTGGCTACACCTTC. It encodes CASSIAEYLGYTF.

V is TRBV10-1 and J is TRBJ2-7; D is perhaps TRBD1 or TRBD2 (5 bases each). The CDR3 sequence is 15 residues long. V lost 1 base and J 6 bases, leaving 16 bases between the germline ends. CDR1 is WNHNN and CDR2 is SYGVQD in the germline V gene (reference sequence). In DNA form, the CDR3 reads TGCGCCAGCAGTGAGTTTGGGGGTGCTATAAGCGAGCAGTACTTC. It codes for CASSEFGGAISEQYF.

This sequence joins TRBV10-3 and TRBJ2-5, with D possibly being TRBD2 (5 bases). Trimming removed 7 bases at V and 2 bases at J, with 11 bases between. This CDR3 comprises 13 residues. Germline CDR1 reads ENHRY; CDR2 reads SYGVKD. In DNA form, the CDR3 reads TGTGCCATCACCCCCCGGGGTCAAGAGACCCAGTACTTC. It codes for CAITPRGQETQYF.

This chain joins TRBV11-2 and TRBJ2-5; the D is unclear. The CDR3 runs 15 residues. The V end was cut by 1 base, the J end by 1 base, with 10 bases between. Germline values: CDR1 SGHAT, CDR2 FQNNGV. The CDR3 region is CASSLVSGPQETQYF. As DNA, the CDR3 is TGTGCCAGCAGCTTAGTAAGTGGGCCCCAAGAGACCCAGTACTTC.

The CDR3 coding sequence is TGTGCCAGTATGGGTCCAGGGGGCTCCTACGAGCAGTACTTC. It translates to CASMGPGGSYEQYF. The V gene is TRBV19, the J gene TRBJ2-7; 7 bases align to TRBD1. J was trimmed by 0 bases and V by 7 bases; bases with no gene match: 6. CDR1 and CDR2 (germline): LNHDA, SQIVND (reference sequence). The CDR3 consists of 14 residues.

The chain employs TRBV2 and TRBJ1-2; D uncertain. Germline loops: CDR1 SNHLY, CDR2 FYNNEI. The CDR3 has 14 amino acids. V dropped 3 bases and J dropped 2 bases, with 10 bases sitting between them. The CDR3 loop is CASSEVLSNYGYTF. The DNA of the CDR3 is TGTGCCAGCAGTGAGGTGTTATCGAACTATGGCTACACCTTC.

The chain joins TRBV6-4 to TRBJ2-1; 12 nucleotides line up with TRBD2. This CDR3 is 15 amino acids long. Trimming at V came to 6 bases and at J to 8 bases, leaving 8 bases not matched to a gene. From germline, CDR1 is MRHNA and CDR2 SNTAGT. CDR3 in amino acids: CASRKTSGGIYEQFF. CDR3 nucleotide sequence: TGTGCCAGCAGGAAAACTAGCGGGGGGATCTATGAGCAGTTCTTC.

V is TRBV25-1 and J is TRBJ2-2; D may correspond to TRBD1 or TRBD2 (5 bases each). This CDR3 region has 14 residues. Looked up from germline, CDR1 is MGHDK and CDR2 is SYGVNS. Trimming removed 6 bases at V and 6 bases at J, with 14 bases between. As DNA, the CDR3 is TGTGCCAGCAGAGCCAAACGGGGCGCCGGGGAGCTGTTTTTT. Translating it yields CASRAKRGAGELFF.

The rearrangement joins TRBV7-8 to TRBJ2-1; D not certain. The V gene's germline CDR1 is SGHVS and CDR2 FQNEAQ. V was pared by 5 bases and J by 3 bases, with 8 bases between. The CDR3 sequence is 13 residues long. The DNA for the CDR3 is TGTGCCAGCAGCCTGCTGGGCTACAATGAGCAGTTCTTC. Translated, it gives CASSLLGYNEQFF.

This sequence joins TRBV11-3 and TRBJ1-1, with no clear D. Trimming cost V 5 bases and J 6 bases, with 25 bases left between them. The CDR3 sequence is 17 residues long. CDR1 is SGHNT and CDR2 is YENEEA in the germline V gene. The CDR3 coding sequence is TGTGCCAGCAGCCGCGACATACAGTTGTTAGCTTACTCTGAAGCTTTCTTT. Translation: CASSRDIQLLAYSEAFF.

The chain combines TRBV11-2 with TRBJ2-1; D perhaps matches TRBD2 (5 bases). There are 16 residues in the CDR3. V was clipped by 2 bases and J by 0 bases, with 11 bases between them. Looked up from germline, CDR1 is SGHAT and CDR2 is FQNNGV. The CDR3 protein is CASSLSGRSSYNEQFF. The CDR3 DNA sequence: TGTGCCAGCAGCTTAAGCGGCAGGAGCTCCTACAATGAGCAGTTCTTC.

Note on this clone: Other DNA sequences from this sample encode an identical CDR3 as well. The V call is TRBV6-6, the J call TRBJ2-7; 9 positions match TRBD2. This CDR3 has 13 residues. Germline values: CDR1 MNHNY, CDR2 SVGAGI (reference sequence). V was pared by 6 bases and J by 2 bases, with 2 bases of the junction left unmatched. CDR3 in amino acids: CASRLAGAYEQYF. Here the CDR3 DNA reads TGTGCCAGCAGATTAGCGGGAGCCTACGAGCAGTACTTC.

The rearrangement uses TRBV19 and TRBJ1-1, with unresolved D. The germline V gene encodes CDR1 LNHDA and CDR2 SQIVND (reference sequence). The CDR3 runs 15 residues. Trimming pared 10 bases from V and 1 base from J, leaving 19 bases between. The CDR3 nucleotides read TGTGCCACCGCGGGAGTCTCGTTAGGGAACACTGAAGCTTTCTTT. Translated, it gives CATAGVSLGNTEAFF.

This clone was seen a handful of times. The V gene is TRBV7-9, the J gene TRBJ2-3; 9 nucleotides align to TRBD2. This CDR3 is built from 15 residues. Losses at the gene ends were 5 bases for V and 0 bases for J; bases not matched to a gene: 3. Germline V gene data show CDR1 as SEHNR and CDR2 as FQNEAQ (reference sequence). CDR3 DNA sequence: TGTGCCAGCAGCCGACTAGCGGTCAGCACAGATACGCAGTATTTT. Amino acid sequence: CASSRLAVSTDTQYF.

This rearrangement joins TRBV10-3 to TRBJ2-7, with D maybe TRBD2 (7 bases). The CDR3 runs to 14 residues. Germline lookup yields CDR1 ENHRY and CDR2 SYGVKD. V was cut by 5 bases and J by 6 bases, with 17 bases left in between. CDR3 residues: CAISLGGGMAEQYF. The CDR3 region has the DNA TGTGCCATCAGTCTAGGGGGGGGAATGGCCGAGCAGTACTTC.

This sequence joins TRBV30 and TRBJ1-5; D uncertain. Germline V gives CDR1 GTSNPN, CDR2 SVGIG (reference sequence). The CDR3 has 14 residues. V was trimmed by 2 bases and J by 0 bases, leaving 8 bases between them. CDR3 coding DNA: TGTGCCTGGAGTTCGGACTATAGCAATCAGCCCCAGCATTTT. Its translation is CAWSSDYSNQPQHF.

The chain employs TRBV5-1 and TRBJ2-1; 9 nucleotides match TRBD2. Germline lookup yields CDR1 SGHRS and CDR2 YFSETQ. CDR3 length: 15 residues. With 3 bases clipped from V and 8 bases from J, the junction kept 9 bases outside the gene matches. CDR3 amino acids: CASSYGTSRAYEQFF. CDR3 nucleotides: TGCGCCAGCAGCTACGGGACTAGCCGGGCCTATGAGCAGTTCTTC.

In the case of this clone: The sample contains more than one DNA sequence encoding this CDR3. The chain has TRBV30 and TRBJ2-6; D might be TRBD2 (5 bases). Germline loops: CDR1 GTSNPN, CDR2 SVGIG (reference sequence). There are 15 residues in the CDR3. With 0 bases removed from V and 2 bases from J, the gap between germline ends came to 8 bases. CDR3 sequence (DNA): TGTGCCTGGAGTGTACGGGGAACTGGGGCCAACGTCCTGACTTTC. It yields the protein CAWSVRGTGANVLTF.

V is TRBV7-2 and J is TRBJ1-5; perhaps TRBD1 as D (6 bases). V lost 4 bases, J lost 2 bases, and 15 bases lay in between. The CDR3 sequence is 16 residues long. CDR1 and CDR2 (germline): SGHTA, FQGNSA. For the CDR3, the DNA is TGTGCCAGCAGCTCTACAGGGAAGGTCGGCAATCAGCCCCAGCATTTT. This sequence encodes CASSSTGKVGNQPQHF.

To note about this clone: The same CDR3 arises from other DNA sequences in this sample as well. The chain links TRBV6-1 to TRBJ1-1; D remains unclear. Germline loops: CDR1 MNHNS, CDR2 SASEGT. CDR3 length: 11 residues. V was clipped by 8 bases and J by 4 bases, with 8 bases between them. As DNA, the CDR3 is TGTGCCAGCTCCCGTGGCACTGAAGCTTTCTTT. Its protein is CASSRGTEAFF.

This chain joins TRBV11-2 and TRBJ1-2, with TRBD1 as a possible D gene (6 bases). Germline V gives CDR1 SGHAT, CDR2 FQNNGV. This CDR3 has 14 amino acids. Trimming stripped 1 base from V and 4 bases from J, with 10 bases between. This CDR3 reads CASSLATGVYGYTF. The CDR3 region has the DNA TGTGCCAGCAGCTTAGCGACAGGAGTCTATGGCTACACCTTC. The full variable domain, completed using reference TRBV11-2 and TRBJ1-2, is EAGVAQSPRYKIIEKRQSVAFWCNPISGHATLYWYQQILGQGPKLLIQFQNNGVVDDSQLPKDRFSAERLKGVDSTLKIQPAKLEDSAVYLCASSLATGVYGYTFGSGTRLTVV.

The V and J genes are TRBV6-5 and TRBJ2-7; 7 bases match TRBD2. The CDR3 runs to 13 residues. The germline CDR1 and CDR2 sequences are MNHEY and SVGAGI. The J segment lost 5 bases and the V segment lost 8 bases, leaving 9 bases of the junction unmatched. This chain's CDR3 is CASRDGGTNEQYF. The CDR3 nucleotides are TGTGCCAGCCGAGATGGCGGGACTAACGAGCAGTACTTC.

This clone is a singleton in its sample. This chain connects TRBV7-3 to TRBJ2-1, with D hard to call. Germline V gene sequence: CDR1 SGHTA, CDR2 FQGTGA. V was cut by 2 bases and J by 5 bases, with 1 base left in between. This CDR3 comprises 11 residues. This CDR3 is CASSLDNEQFF. As DNA, the CDR3 is TGTGCCAGCAGCTTAGACAATGAGCAGTTCTTC.

This clone appeared a single time. V gene TRBV5-4 combines with J gene TRBJ2-1; D ambiguous. Trimming pared 4 bases from V and 0 bases from J, leaving 11 bases between. From germline, CDR1 is SGHNT and CDR2 YYREEE (reference sequence). The CDR3 sequence is 15 residues long. CDR3 sequence reads: CASSPTESSYNEQFF. The CDR3 coding sequence is TGTGCCAGCAGCCCGACGGAGAGCTCCTACAATGAGCAGTTCTTC.